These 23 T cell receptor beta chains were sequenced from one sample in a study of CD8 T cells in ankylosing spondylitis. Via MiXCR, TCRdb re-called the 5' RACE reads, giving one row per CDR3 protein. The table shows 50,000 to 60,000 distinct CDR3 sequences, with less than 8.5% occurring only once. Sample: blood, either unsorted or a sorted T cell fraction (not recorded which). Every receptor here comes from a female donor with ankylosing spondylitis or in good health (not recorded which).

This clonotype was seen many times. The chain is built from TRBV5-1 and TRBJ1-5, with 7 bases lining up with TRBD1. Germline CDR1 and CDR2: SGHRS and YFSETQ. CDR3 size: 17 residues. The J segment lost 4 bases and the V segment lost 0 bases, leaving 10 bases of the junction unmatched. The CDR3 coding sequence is TGCGCCAGCAGCTTGGCCGGGACAGCCGGGGGTAATCAGCCCCAGCATTTT. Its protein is CASSLAGTAGGNQPQHF. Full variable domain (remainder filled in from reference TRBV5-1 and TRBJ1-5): KAGVTQTPRYLIKTRGQQVTLSCSPISGHRSVSWYQQTPGQGLQFLFEYFSETQRNKGNFPGRFSGRQFSNSRSEMNVSTLELGDSALYLCASSLAGTAGGNQPQHFGDGTRLSIL.

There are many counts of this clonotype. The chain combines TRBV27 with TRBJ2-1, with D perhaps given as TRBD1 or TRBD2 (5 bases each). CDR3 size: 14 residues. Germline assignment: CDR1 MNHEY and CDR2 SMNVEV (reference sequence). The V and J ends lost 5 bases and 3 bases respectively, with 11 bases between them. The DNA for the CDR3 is TGTGCCAGCAGTCGCCGGGACGGCTACAATGAGCAGTTCTTC. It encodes CASSRRDGYNEQFF.

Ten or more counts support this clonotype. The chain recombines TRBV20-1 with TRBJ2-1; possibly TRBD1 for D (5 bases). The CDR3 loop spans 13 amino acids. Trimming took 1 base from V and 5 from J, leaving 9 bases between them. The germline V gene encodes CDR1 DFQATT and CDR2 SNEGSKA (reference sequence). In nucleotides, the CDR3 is TGCAGTGCTAGAGGGCAGGGCCACAATGAGCAGTTCTTC. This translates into CSARGQGHNEQFF.

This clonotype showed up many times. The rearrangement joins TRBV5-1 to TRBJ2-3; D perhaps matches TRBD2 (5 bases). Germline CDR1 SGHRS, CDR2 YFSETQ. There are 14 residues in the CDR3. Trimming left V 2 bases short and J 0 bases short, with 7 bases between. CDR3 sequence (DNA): TGCGCCAGCAGCTTCGAGCGGAGCACAGATACGCAGTATTTT. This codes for CASSFERSTDTQYF. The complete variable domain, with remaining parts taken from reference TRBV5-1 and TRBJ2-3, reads KAGVTQTPRYLIKTRGQQVTLSCSPISGHRSVSWYQQTPGQGLQFLFEYFSETQRNKGNFPGRFSGRQFSNSRSEMNVSTLELGDSALYLCASSFERSTDTQYFGPGTRLTVL.

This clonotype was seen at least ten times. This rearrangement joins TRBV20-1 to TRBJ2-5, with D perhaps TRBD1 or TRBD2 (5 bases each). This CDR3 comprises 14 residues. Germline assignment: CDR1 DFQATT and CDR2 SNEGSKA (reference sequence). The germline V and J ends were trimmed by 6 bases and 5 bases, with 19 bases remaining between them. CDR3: CSATPPGRDETQYF. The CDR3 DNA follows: TGCAGTGCCACACCCCCGGGACGCGACGAGACCCAGTACTTC.

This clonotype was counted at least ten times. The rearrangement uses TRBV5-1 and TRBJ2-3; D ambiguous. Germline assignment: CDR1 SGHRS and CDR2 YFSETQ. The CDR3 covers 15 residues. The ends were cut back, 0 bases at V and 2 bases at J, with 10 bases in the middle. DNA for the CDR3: TGCGCCAGCAGCTTGGATAGGCCTAACACAGATACGCAGTATTTT. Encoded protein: CASSLDRPNTDTQYF. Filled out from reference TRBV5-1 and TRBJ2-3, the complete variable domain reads KAGVTQTPRYLIKTRGQQVTLSCSPISGHRSVSWYQQTPGQGLQFLFEYFSETQRNKGNFPGRFSGRQFSNSRSEMNVSTLELGDSALYLCASSLDRPNTDTQYFGPGTRLTVL.

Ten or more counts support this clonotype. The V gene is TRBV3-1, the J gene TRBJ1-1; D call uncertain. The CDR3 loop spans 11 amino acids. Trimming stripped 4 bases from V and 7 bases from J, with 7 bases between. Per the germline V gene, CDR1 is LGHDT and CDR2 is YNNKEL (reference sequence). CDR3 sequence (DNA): TGTGCCAGCAGCCGGGGAAGTGAAGCTTTCTTT. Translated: CASSRGSEAFF.

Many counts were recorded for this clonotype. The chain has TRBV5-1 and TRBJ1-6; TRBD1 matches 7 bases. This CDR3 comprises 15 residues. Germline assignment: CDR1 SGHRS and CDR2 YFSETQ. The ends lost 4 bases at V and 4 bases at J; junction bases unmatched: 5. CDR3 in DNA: TGCGCCAGCAGCCCGGCGACAGGGTATAATTCACCCCTCCACTTT. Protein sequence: CASSPATGYNSPLHF.

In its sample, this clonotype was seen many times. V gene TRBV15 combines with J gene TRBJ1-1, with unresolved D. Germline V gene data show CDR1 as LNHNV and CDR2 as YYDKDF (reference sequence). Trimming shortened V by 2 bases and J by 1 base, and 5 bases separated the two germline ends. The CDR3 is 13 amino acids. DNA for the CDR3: TGTGCCACCAGCAGACAGACGAACACTGAAGCTTTCTTT. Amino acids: CATSRQTNTEAFF. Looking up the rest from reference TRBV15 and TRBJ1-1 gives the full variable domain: DAMVIQNPRYQVTQFGKPVTLSCSQTLNHNVMYWYQQKSSQAPKLLFHYYDKDFNNEADTPDNFQSRRPNTSFCFLDIRSPGLGDTAMYLCATSRQTNTEAFFGQGTRLTVV.

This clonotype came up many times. The CDR3 reads CASSLLDEKLFF. The CDR3 DNA reads as TGTGCCAGCAGTTTATTAGATGAAAAACTGTTTTTT. The chain couples TRBV12-3 or TRBV12-4 to TRBJ1-4; no definite D call. The CDR3 consists of 12 residues. V was shortened by 2 bases and J by 6 bases, with 4 bases between the two germline ends.

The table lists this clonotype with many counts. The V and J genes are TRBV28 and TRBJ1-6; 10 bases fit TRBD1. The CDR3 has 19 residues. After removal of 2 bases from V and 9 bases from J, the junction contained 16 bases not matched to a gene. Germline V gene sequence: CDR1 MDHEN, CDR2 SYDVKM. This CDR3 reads CASSLRRGQGTVLGSPLHF. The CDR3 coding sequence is TGTGCCAGCAGTTTAAGGCGGGGACAGGGGACAGTGTTGGGTTCACCCCTCCACTTT.

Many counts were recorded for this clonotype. CDR3 sequence reads: CSATVGQKVQPQHF. Written as DNA, the CDR3 is TGCAGTGCTACAGTCGGACAAAAGGTTCAGCCCCAGCATTTT. The V call is TRBV20-1, the J call TRBJ1-5, with D possibly TRBD1 on 5 matching bases. CDR1 and CDR2 (germline): DFQATT, SNEGSKA (reference sequence). V gave up 4 bases and J gave up 6 bases, with 16 bases separating them. The CDR3 contains 14 residues.

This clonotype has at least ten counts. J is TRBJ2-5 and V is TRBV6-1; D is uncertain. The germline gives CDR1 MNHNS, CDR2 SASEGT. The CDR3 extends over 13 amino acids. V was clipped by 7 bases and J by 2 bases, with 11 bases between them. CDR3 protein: CASTIAQQETQYF. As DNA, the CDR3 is TGTGCCAGCACGATCGCGCAGCAAGAGACCCAGTACTTC.

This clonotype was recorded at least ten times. The CDR3 protein is CSATTTSSTGLSGREADTQYF. In DNA form, the CDR3 reads TGCAGTGCAACAACGACGTCCAGCACTGGGCTTTCAGGCCGAGAGGCAGATACGCAGTATTTT. The genes are TRBV20-1 and TRBJ2-3; D uncertain. Between the trimmed V and J ends, which lost 6 bases and 4 bases, there was a span of 38 bases. Germline V gene data show CDR1 as DFQATT and CDR2 as SNEGSKA (reference sequence). This CDR3 contains 21 residues.

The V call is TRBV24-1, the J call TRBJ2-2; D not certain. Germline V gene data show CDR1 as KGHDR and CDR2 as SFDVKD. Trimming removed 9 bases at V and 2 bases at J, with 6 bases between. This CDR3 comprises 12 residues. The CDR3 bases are TGTGCCACCGAACATAACACCGGGGAGCTGTTTTTT. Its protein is CATEHNTGELFF.

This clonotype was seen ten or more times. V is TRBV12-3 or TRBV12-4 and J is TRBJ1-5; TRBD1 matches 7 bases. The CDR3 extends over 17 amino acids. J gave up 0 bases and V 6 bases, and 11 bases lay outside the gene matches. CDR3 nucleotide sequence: TGTGCCAGCAGACGTGACAGGGCCCCTTATAGCAATCAGCCCCAGCATTTT. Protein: CASRRDRAPYSNQPQHF.

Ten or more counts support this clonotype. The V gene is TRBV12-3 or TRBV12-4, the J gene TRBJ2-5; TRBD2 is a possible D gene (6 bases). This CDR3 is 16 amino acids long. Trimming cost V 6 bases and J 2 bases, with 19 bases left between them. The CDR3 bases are TGTGCCAGCAGCCCTCGAGTGGGGGGATCTCAAGAGACCCAGTACTTC. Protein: CASSPRVGGSQETQYF.

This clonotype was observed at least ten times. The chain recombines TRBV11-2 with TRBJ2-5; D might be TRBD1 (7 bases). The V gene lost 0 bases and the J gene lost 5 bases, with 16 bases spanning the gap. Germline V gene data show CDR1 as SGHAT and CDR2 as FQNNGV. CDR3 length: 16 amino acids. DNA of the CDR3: TGTGCCAGCAGCTTAGATGGCGTGTCAGGGGGGGAGACCCAGTACTTC. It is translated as CASSLDGVSGGETQYF.

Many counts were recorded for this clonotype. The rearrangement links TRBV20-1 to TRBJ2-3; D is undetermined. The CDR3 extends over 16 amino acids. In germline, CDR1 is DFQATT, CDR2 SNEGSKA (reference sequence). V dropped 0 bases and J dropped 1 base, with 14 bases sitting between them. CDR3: CSARDVKVLGTDTQYF. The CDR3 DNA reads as TGCAGTGCTAGAGATGTTAAAGTACTGGGCACAGATACGCAGTATTTT.

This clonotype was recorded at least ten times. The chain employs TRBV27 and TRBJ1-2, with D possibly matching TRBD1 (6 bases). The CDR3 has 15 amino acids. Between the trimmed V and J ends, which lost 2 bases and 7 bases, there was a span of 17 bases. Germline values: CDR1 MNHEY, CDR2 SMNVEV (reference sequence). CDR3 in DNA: TGTGCCAGCAGTTTAAGTTCTGGGGGCGCGGGTGGCTACACCTTC. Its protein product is CASSLSSGGAGGYTF.

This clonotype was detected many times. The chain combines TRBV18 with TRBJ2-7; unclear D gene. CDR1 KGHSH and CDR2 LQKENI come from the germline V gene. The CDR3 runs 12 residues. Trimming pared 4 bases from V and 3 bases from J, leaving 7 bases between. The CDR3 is CASSHNLYEQYV. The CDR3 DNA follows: TGTGCCAGCTCACACAACCTCTACGAGCAGTACGTC.

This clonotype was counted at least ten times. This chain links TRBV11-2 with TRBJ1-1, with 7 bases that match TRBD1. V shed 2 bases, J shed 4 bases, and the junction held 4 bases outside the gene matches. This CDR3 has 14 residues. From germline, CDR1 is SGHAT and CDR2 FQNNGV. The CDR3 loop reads CASSLRQGGTEAFF. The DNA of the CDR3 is TGTGCCAGCAGCTTACGCCAGGGGGGCACTGAAGCTTTCTTT.

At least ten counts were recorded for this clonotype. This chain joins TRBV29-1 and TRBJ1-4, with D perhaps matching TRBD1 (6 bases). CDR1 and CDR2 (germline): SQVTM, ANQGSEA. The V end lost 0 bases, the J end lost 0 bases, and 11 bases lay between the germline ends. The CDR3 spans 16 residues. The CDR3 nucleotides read TGCAGCGTTGAAGATCCAGGGGATTCAACTAATGAAAAACTGTTTTTT. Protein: CSVEDPGDSTNEKLFF.